These 10 T cell receptor beta chains were sequenced from one sample in a study of HIV-infected patients and healthy controls. TCRdb redid the calling of the 5' RACE reads with MiXCR, one entry per CDR3 protein. The sample lists some 20,000 distinct CDR3 sequences, roughly 19% seen once, with approximately 35% in the top ten. Sequencing was done on a sample of CD8+ T cells from blood. The origin of the receptors is a human donor in good health.

The chain combines TRBV5-5 with TRBJ2-5; D is possibly TRBD1 or TRBD2 (6 bases each). With 1 base removed from V and 5 bases from J, the gap between germline ends came to 18 bases. The CDR3 totals 16 residues. CDR1 is SGHKS, CDR2 YYEKEE, per germline (reference sequence). The DNA for the CDR3 is TGTGCCAGCAGCTTGTCTATGAGGGGGGCAGAGGAGACCCAGTACTTC. It encodes CASSLSMRGAEETQYF.

The chain links TRBV29-1 to TRBJ1-3, with D hard to call. Trimming shortened V by 7 bases and J by 5 bases, and 27 bases separated the two germline ends. CDR1 is SQVTM and CDR2 is ANQGSEA in the germline V gene. The CDR3 spans 17 residues. The DNA for the CDR3 is TGCAGCGCTTCTGGCCCGGTCGGGCCCGAAAACCGAAACACCATATATTTT. It encodes CSASGPVGPENRNTIYF.

This chain links TRBV7-6 with TRBJ2-5; 11 nucleotides align to TRBD2. The CDR3 length is 15 residues. J gave up 1 base and V 5 bases, and 3 bases lay outside the gene matches. Germline CDR1 is SGHVS and CDR2 is FNYEAQ. Written as DNA, the CDR3 is TGTGCCAGCAGCCAACTAGCGGGGGCCCAAGAGACCCAGTACTTC. It is translated as CASSQLAGAQETQYF.

CDR3 nucleotides: TGCGCCAGCAGCCAAGATACGGGCCGGGGTCGACGCGATACGCAGTATTTT. The encoded protein is CASSQDTGRGRRDTQYF. The chain recombines TRBV4-1 with TRBJ2-3; maybe TRBD2 (5 bases). The CDR3 totals 17 residues. V dropped 0 bases and J dropped 6 bases, with 19 bases sitting between them. Germline CDR1 MGHRA, CDR2 YSYEKL.

The sample holds many counts of this clonotype. The genes are TRBV9 and TRBJ2-3; TRBD2 aligns across 8 bases. Germline V gene lookup returns CDR1 SGDLS and CDR2 YYNGEE. V shed 3 bases and J 0 bases; nucleotides not matched to a gene: 3. The CDR3 has 15 amino acids. CDR3 in amino acids: CASSATSASTDTQYF. The CDR3 DNA sequence: TGTGCCAGCAGCGCGACTAGCGCGAGCACAGATACGCAGTATTTT.

The chain uses TRBV24-1 and TRBJ1-5; D is possibly TRBD1 (6 bases). The V and J ends lost 5 bases and 1 base respectively, with 8 bases between them. Germline values: CDR1 KGHDR, CDR2 SFDVKD. The CDR3 contains 14 residues. The CDR3 DNA reads TGTGCCACCAGTGGAACAGGGAGCAATCAGCCCCAGCATTTT. Its protein is CATSGTGSNQPQHF.

The gene calls are TRBV27 and TRBJ2-7, with 7 bases that match TRBD1. This CDR3 is built from 13 residues. J gave up 2 bases and V 4 bases, and 2 bases lay outside the gene matches. Germline CDR1 is MNHEY and CDR2 is SMNVEV (reference sequence). The chain's CDR3 is CASSWTGAYEQYF. CDR3 coding DNA: TGTGCCAGCAGTTGGACAGGCGCCTACGAGCAGTACTTC.

In its sample, this clonotype is medium-sized. The chain employs TRBV27 and TRBJ1-5; a weak D match, TRBD1 (6 bases). This CDR3 has 13 amino acids. Germline lookup yields CDR1 MNHEY and CDR2 SMNVEV (reference sequence). With 6 bases removed from V and 5 bases from J, the gap between germline ends came to 11 bases. The CDR3 loop reads CASSTTGYQPQHF. CDR3 DNA sequence: TGTGCCAGCAGCACAACAGGGTATCAGCCCCAGCATTTT.

The sample holds many counts of this clonotype. V gene TRBV7-9 combines with J gene TRBJ2-3, with unresolved D. CDR3 length: 11 amino acids. Trimming took off 4 bases at V and 4 bases at J, with 3 bases between the two ends. Germline V gene lookup returns CDR1 SEHNR and CDR2 FQNEAQ (reference sequence). This CDR3 is CASSWADTQYF. The DNA for the CDR3 is TGTGCCAGCAGCTGGGCAGATACGCAGTATTTT.

The chain carries TRBV5-4 and TRBJ2-3; possibly TRBD2 for D (5 bases). Germline CDR1 and CDR2: SGHNT and YYREEE (reference sequence). CDR3 length: 15 residues. The V and J ends lost 4 bases and 0 bases respectively, with 12 bases between them. The CDR3 coding sequence is TGTGCCAGCAGCCCAAGACTAACGAGCACAGATACGCAGTATTTT. This sequence encodes CASSPRLTSTDTQYF.